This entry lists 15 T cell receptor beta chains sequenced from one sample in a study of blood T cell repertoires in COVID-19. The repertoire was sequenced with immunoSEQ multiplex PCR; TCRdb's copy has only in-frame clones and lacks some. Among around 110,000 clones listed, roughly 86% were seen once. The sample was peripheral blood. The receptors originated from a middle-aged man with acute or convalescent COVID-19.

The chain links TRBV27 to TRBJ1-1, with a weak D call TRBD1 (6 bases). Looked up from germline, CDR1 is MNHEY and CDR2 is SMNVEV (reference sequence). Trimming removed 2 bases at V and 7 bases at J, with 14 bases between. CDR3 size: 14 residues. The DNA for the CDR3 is TGTGCCAGCAGTTTAAACAGGGCCGAAATTGAAGCTTTCTTT. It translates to CASSLNRAEIEAFF.

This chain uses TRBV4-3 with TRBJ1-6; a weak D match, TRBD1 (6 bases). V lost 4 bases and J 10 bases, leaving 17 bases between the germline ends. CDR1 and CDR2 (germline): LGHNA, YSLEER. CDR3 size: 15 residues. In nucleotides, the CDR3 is TGCGCCAGCAGCCGCGAACAGGGTTCAGGCTCACCCCTCCACTTT. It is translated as CASSREQGSGSPLHF.

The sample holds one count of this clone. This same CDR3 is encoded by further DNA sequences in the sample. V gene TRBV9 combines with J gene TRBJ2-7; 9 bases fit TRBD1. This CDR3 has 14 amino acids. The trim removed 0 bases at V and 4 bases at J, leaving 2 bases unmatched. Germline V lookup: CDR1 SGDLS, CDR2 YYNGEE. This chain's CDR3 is CASSVGDRAYEQYF. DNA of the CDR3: TGTGCCAGCAGCGTAGGGGACAGGGCTTACGAGCAGTACTTC.

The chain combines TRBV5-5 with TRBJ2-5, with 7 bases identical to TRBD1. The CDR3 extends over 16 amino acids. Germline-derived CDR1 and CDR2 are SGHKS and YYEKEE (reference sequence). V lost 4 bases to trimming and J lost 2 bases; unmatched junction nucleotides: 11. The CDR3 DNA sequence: TGTGCCAGCAGCCGCCCGGAACAGGGGATGCAAGAGACCCAGTACTTC. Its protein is CASSRPEQGMQETQYF. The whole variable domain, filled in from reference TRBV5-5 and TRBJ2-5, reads DAGVTQSPTHLIKTRGQQVTLRCSPISGHKSVSWYQQVLGQGPQFIFQYYEKEERGRGNFPDRFSARQFPNYSSELNVNALLLGDSALYLCASSRPEQGMQETQYFGPGTRLLVL.

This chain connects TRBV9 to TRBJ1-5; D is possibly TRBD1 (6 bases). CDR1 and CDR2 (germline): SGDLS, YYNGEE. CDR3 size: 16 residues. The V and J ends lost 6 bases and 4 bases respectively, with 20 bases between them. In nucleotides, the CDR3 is TGTGCCAGCATAGGGGGACATAAGAGCTGGAATCAGCCCCAGCATTTT. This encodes CASIGGHKSWNQPQHF.

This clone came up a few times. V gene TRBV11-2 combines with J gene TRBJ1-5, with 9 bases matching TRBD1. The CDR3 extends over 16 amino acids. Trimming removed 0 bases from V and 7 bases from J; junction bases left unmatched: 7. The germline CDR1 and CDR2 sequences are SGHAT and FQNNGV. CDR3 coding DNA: TGTGCCAGCAGCTTAGATAGCGGGACAGGGAAACAGCCCCAGCATTTT. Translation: CASSLDSGTGKQPQHF.

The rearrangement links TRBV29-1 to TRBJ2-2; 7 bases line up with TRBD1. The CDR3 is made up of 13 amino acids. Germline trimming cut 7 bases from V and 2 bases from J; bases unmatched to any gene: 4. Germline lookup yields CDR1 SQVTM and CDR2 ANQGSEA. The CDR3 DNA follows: TGCAGCGGGGGACAGAGTAACACCGGGGAGCTGTTTTTT. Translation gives CSGGQSNTGELFF.

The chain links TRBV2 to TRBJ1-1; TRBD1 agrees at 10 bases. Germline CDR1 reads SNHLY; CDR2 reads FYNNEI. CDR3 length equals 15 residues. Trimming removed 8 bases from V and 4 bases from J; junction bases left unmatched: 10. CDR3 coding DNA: TGTGCCAGCCGGCGGGACAGGGGAATTACCACTGAAGCTTTCTTT. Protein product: CASRRDRGITTEAFF.

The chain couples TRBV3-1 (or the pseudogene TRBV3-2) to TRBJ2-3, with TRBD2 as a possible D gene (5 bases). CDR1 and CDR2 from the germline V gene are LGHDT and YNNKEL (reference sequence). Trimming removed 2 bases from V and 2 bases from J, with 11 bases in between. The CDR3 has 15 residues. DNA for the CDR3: TGTGCCAGCAGCCAACCAGACGGGGACACAGATACGCAGTATTTT. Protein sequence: CASSQPDGDTDTQYF.

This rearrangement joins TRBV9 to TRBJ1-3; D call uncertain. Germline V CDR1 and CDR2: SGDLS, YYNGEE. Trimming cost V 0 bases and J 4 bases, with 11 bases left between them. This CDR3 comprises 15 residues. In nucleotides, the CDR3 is TGTGCCAGCAGCGTAGGAGCCTCGAAGGGAAACACCATATATTTT. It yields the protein CASSVGASKGNTIYF.

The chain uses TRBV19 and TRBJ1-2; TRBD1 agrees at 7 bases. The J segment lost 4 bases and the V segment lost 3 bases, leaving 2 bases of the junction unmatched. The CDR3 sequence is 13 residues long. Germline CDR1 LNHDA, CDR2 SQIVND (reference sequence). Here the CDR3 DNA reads TGTGCCAGTAGTATGGACAGGCCCTATGGCTACACCTTC. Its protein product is CASSMDRPYGYTF.

Here the CDR3 reads CASSIGGRSVSYYEQYF. CDR3 in DNA: TGTGCCAGTAGTATAGGCGGGAGAAGTGTATCATACTACGAGCAGTACTTC. This chain uses TRBV19 with TRBJ2-7, with TRBD2 matching over 7 bases. The length of the CDR3 is 17 residues. V lost 1 base to trimming and J lost 3 bases; unmatched junction nucleotides: 12. From germline, CDR1 is LNHDA and CDR2 SQIVND (reference sequence).

CDR3 residues: CASSYGGNQPQHF. The CDR3 DNA sequence: TGTGCCAGCAGTTACGGTGGCAATCAGCCCCAGCATTTT. The chain has TRBV12-3 or TRBV12-4 and TRBJ1-5; D ambiguous. V was shortened by 4 bases and J by 2 bases, with 6 bases between the two germline ends. The CDR3 is 13 amino acids.

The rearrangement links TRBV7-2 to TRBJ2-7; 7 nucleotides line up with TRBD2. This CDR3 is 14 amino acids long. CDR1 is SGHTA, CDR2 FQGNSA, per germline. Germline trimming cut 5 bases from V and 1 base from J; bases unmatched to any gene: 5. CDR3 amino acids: CASSPRGGSYEQYF. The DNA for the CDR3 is TGTGCCAGCAGCCCCCGCGGGGGTTCCTACGAGCAGTACTTC.

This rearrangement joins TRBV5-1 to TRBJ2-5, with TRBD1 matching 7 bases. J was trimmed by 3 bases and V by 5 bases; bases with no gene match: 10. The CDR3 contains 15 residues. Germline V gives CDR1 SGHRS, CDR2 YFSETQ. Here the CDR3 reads CASSVLQGVEETQYF. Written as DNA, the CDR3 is TGCGCCAGCAGTGTGCTTCAGGGGGTGGAAGAGACCCAGTACTTC.